The 13 T cell receptor beta chains given below trace back to one sample, sequenced in a study of blood T cell repertoires in COVID-19. TCRdb keeps only in-frame clones here, not all; method: immunoSEQ multiplex PCR. The table lists about 200,000 clones, about 86% of them singletons. The specimen sequenced was PBMCs or T cells enriched from blood (not recorded which). Receptors originate from a middle-aged woman with acute COVID-19.

This clone occurred once. This rearrangement joins TRBV7-9 to TRBJ1-2, with 8 bases identical to TRBD1. CDR3 size: 15 residues. Losses at the gene ends were 4 bases for V and 6 bases for J; bases not matched to a gene: 10. Looked up from germline, CDR1 is SEHNR and CDR2 is FQNEAQ (reference sequence). The CDR3 spells CASSSGTGWENGYTF. The CDR3 DNA reads as TGTGCCAGCAGCTCCGGGACAGGTTGGGAAAATGGCTACACCTTC.

This chain uses TRBV28 with TRBJ2-7, with D tentatively TRBD1 (6 bases). The CDR3 length is 14 residues. Germline lookup yields CDR1 MDHEN and CDR2 SYDVKM. V lost 5 bases and J lost 2, with 13 bases in between. The CDR3 region is CASSKQGPTYEQYF. For the CDR3, the DNA is TGTGCCAGCAGTAAACAGGGTCCAACCTACGAGCAGTACTTC. The full variable domain, in which reference TRBV28 and TRBJ2-7 provide the parts outside the CDR3, is DVKVTQSSRYLVKRTGEKVFLECVQDMDHENMFWYRQDPGLGLRLIYFSYDVKMKEKGDIPEGYSVSREKKERFSLILESASTNQTSMYLCASSKQGPTYEQYFGPGTRLTVT.

This clone appeared a few times. The chain has TRBV27 and TRBJ1-1, with 8 bases that match TRBD1. V gave up 8 bases and J gave up 1 base; unmatched junction bases: 12. Germline CDR1 and CDR2: MNHEY and SMNVEV (reference sequence). This CDR3 is 16 amino acids long. CDR3: CASGARQGWGNTEAFF. CDR3 DNA sequence: TGTGCCAGCGGCGCCCGACAGGGGTGGGGGAACACTGAAGCTTTCTTT.

Note on this clone: This same CDR3 is encoded by further DNA sequences in the sample. The chain uses TRBV5-1 and TRBJ2-7; possible D gene TRBD2, 6 bases. The CDR3 consists of 14 residues. Trimming took 4 bases from V and 0 from J, leaving 11 bases between them. Germline V gene lookup returns CDR1 SGHRS and CDR2 YFSETQ. The CDR3 spells CASSLGGGSYEQYF. The CDR3 nucleotides are TGCGCCAGCAGCCTCGGGGGTGGCTCCTACGAGCAGTACTTC.

This chain uses TRBV28 with TRBJ1-6; 10 nucleotides align to TRBD1. V trimming: 0 bases; J trimming: 9 bases; junction bases outside the gene matches: 2. The CDR3 covers 15 residues. Germline CDR1 and CDR2: MDHEN and SYDVKM. The CDR3 nucleotides read TGTGCCAGCAGTTTATGGGGGGACAGGGGTTCACCCCTCCACTTT. Its translation is CASSLWGDRGSPLHF.

The rearrangement uses TRBV19 and TRBJ1-2; 9 nucleotides align to TRBD1. V lost 3 bases to trimming and J lost 5 bases; unmatched junction nucleotides: 7. This CDR3 contains 15 residues. Germline CDR1 is LNHDA and CDR2 is SQIVND (reference sequence). The CDR3 protein is CASSMSTGGVYGYTF. The CDR3 nucleotides read TGTGCCAGTAGTATGTCGACAGGGGGAGTGTATGGCTACACCTTC.

V and J are TRBV2 and TRBJ1-6; the D is unclear. V lost 6 bases to trimming and J lost 0 bases, with 15 bases between them. Germline assignment: CDR1 SNHLY and CDR2 FYNNEI. The CDR3 contains 17 residues. As DNA, the CDR3 is TGTGCCAGCAGCCTAAGGGTTGGGAGCTCCTATAATTCACCCCTCCACTTT. Amino acids: CASSLRVGSSYNSPLHF.

The rearrangement uses TRBV7-9 and TRBJ2-1, with D possibly TRBD1 on 5 matching bases. CDR1 and CDR2 (germline): SEHNR, FQNEAQ (reference sequence). The CDR3 is 15 amino acids. V dropped 6 bases and J dropped 0 bases, with 12 bases sitting between them. The CDR3 is CASRPDSSSYNEQFF. Written as DNA, the CDR3 is TGTGCCAGCAGGCCAGACAGTTCCTCCTACAATGAGCAGTTCTTC.

This clone was seen just once. V usage is TRBV2 and J usage is TRBJ1-5; D is unresolved. There are 14 residues in the CDR3. V lost 6 bases and J lost 4, with 13 bases in between. Germline V gives CDR1 SNHLY, CDR2 FYNNEI. CDR3 loop: CASRPAQENQPQHF. CDR3 sequence (DNA): TGTGCCAGCAGACCCGCGCAGGAAAATCAGCCCCAGCATTTT.

CDR3 coding DNA: TGTGCCAGCAGTTGGGGGACTGGGTCACCCCTCCACTTT. This translates into CASSWGTGSPLHF. This chain links TRBV12-3 or TRBV12-4 with TRBJ1-6, with D perhaps matching TRBD1 (5 bases). The V gene lost 4 bases and the J gene lost 10 bases, with 11 bases spanning the gap. This CDR3 has 13 residues.

The chain couples TRBV6-5 to TRBJ2-7, with 8 bases matching TRBD1. Germline V gives CDR1 MNHEY, CDR2 SVGAGI. J lost 4 bases, V lost 7 bases, and 12 bases had no gene match. CDR3 length equals 15 residues. The CDR3 coding sequence is TGTGCCAGCAAGATGGACAGGGAGAGGTCTTACGAGCAGTACTTC. Translation gives CASKMDRERSYEQYF.

The chain uses TRBV5-1 and TRBJ2-1; 8 nucleotides align to TRBD2. V gave up 4 bases and J gave up 2 bases; unmatched junction bases: 8. The length of the CDR3 is 16 residues. CDR1 SGHRS and CDR2 YFSETQ come from the germline V gene. CDR3 sequence: CASSRDDGRAYNEQFF. CDR3 bases: TGCGCCAGCAGCCGGGACGACGGGAGGGCCTACAATGAGCAGTTCTTC.

The chain combines TRBV29-1 with TRBJ1-2; the D gene is possibly TRBD1 (5 bases). Germline V gives CDR1 SQVTM, CDR2 ANQGSEA. V was pared by 1 base and J by 5 bases, with 14 bases between. The CDR3 totals 14 residues. The CDR3 loop reads CSVEVGWTLYGYTF. DNA of the CDR3: TGCAGCGTTGAAGTGGGCTGGACACTGTATGGCTACACCTTC.